This T cell receptor beta chain appears in the sequencing data of a study of CD8 T cells in Susac syndrome. Sequencing targeted TCR beta in blood CD8+ and CD4+ T cells. TEMRA cells were FACS-enriched, and CD8+ and CD4+ T cells were isolated negatively. Random-hexamer reverse transcription was applied to about 0.45 to 1 ug RNA. Multiplex immunoSEQ PCR targeted 54 Vbeta and 13 Jbeta TCR beta segments. MiXCR, run by TCRdb on the immunoSEQ multiplex PCR reads, gives a single entry per CDR3 protein. The table has 300,000 to 350,000 distinct CDR3 sequences, about 91% seen once. The germline V and J ends were trimmed by 6 bases and 1 base, with 19 bases remaining between them. The CDR3 is made up of 17 amino acids. The germline V gene has CDR1 MNHEY and CDR2 SMNVEV (reference sequence).

The TCR originated in a human donor with multiple sclerosis. Source material: CD4+ T cells from PBMCs. The V call is TRBV27, the J call TRBJ1-5; D remains ambiguous. The CDR3 sequence is CASRAKEGRLSNQPQHF. DNA of the CDR3: TGTGCCAGCAGGGCCAAAGAAGGTCGCTTAAGCAATCAGCCCCAGCATTTT.